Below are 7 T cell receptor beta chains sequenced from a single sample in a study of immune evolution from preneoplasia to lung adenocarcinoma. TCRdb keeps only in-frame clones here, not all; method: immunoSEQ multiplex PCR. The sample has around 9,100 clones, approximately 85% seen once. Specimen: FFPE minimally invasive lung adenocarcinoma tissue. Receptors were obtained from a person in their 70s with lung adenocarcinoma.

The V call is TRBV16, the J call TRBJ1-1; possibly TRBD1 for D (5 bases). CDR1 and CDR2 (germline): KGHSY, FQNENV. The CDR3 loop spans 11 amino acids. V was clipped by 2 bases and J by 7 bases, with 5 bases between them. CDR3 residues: CASSQDSEAFF. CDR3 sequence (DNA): TGTGCCAGCAGCCAAGACAGTGAAGCTTTCTTT.

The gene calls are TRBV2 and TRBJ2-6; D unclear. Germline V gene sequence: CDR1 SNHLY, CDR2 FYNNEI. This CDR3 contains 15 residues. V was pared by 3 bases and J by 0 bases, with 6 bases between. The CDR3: CASSEQLSGANVLTF. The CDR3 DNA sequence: TGTGCCAGCAGTGAGCAACTCTCTGGGGCCAACGTCCTGACTTTC.

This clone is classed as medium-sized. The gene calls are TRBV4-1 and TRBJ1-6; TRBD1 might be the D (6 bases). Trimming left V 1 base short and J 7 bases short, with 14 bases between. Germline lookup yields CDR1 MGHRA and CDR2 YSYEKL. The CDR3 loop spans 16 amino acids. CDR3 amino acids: CASSQVRGQLNSPLHF. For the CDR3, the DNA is TGCGCCAGCAGCCAAGTCCGAGGACAGCTAAATTCACCCCTCCACTTT.

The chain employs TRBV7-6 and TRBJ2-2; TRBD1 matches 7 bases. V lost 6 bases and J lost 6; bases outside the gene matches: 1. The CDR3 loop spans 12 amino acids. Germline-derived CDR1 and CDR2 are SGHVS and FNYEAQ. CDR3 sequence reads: CASRTGAGELFF. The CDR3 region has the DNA TGTGCCAGCAGAACAGGGGCCGGGGAGCTGTTTTTT.

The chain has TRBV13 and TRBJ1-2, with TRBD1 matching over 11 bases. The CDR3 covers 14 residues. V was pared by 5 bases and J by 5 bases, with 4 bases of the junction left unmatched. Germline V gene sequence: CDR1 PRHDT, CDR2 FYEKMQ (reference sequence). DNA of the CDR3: TGTGCCAGCAGCCCAGGGACAGGGGGTTATGGCTACACCTTC. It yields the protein CASSPGTGGYGYTF.

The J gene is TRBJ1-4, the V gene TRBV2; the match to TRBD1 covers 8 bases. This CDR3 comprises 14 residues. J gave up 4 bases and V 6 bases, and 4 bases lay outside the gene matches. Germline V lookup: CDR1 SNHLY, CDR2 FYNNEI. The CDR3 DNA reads TGTGCCAGCAGGACAGGGGCGAGTAATGAAAAACTGTTTTTT. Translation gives CASRTGASNEKLFF.

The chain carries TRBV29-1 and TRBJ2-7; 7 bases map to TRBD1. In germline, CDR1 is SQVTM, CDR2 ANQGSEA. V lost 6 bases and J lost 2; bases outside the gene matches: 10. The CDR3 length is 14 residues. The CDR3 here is CSVAAGTVTYEQYF. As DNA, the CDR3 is TGCAGCGTGGCCGCCGGGACAGTAACCTACGAGCAGTACTTC.